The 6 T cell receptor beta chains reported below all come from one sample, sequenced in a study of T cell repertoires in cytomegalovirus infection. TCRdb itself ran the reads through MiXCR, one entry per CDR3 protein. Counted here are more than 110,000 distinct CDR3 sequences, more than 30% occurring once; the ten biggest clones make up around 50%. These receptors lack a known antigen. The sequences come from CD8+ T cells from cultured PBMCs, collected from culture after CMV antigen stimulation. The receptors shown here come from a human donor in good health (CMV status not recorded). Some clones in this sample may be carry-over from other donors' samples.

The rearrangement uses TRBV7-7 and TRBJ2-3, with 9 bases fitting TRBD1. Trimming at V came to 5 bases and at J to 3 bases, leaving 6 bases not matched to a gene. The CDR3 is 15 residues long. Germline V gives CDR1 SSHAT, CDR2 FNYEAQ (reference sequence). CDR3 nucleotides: TGTGCCAGCAGCCGGGGGACAGGGAAAACAGATACGCAGTATTTT. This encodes CASSRGTGKTDTQYF.

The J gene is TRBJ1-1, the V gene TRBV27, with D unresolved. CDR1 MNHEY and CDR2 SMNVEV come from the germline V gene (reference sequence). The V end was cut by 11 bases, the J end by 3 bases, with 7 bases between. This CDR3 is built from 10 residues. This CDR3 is CAAGYTEAFF. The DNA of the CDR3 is TGTGCCGCGGGCTACACTGAAGCTTTCTTT.

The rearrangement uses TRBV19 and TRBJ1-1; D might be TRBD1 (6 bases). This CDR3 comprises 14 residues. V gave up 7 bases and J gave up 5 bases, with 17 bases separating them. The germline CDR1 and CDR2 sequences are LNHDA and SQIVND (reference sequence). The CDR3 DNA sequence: TGTGCCAGTACCCTTTGGGCAGGGGAAACTGAAGCTTTCTTT. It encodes CASTLWAGETEAFF.

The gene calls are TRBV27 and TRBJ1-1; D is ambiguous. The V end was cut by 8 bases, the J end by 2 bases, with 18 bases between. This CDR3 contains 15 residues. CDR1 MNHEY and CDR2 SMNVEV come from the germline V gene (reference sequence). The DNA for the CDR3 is TGTGCCAGCGGGTCTGTCGAGGGTTTTAACACTGAAGCTTTCTTT. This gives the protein CASGSVEGFNTEAFF.

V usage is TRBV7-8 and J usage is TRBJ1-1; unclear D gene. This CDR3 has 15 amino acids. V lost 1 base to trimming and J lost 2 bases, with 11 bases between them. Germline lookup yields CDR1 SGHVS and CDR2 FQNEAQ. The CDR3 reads CASSLGVGQNTEAFF. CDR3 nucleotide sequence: TGTGCCAGCAGCTTAGGGGTTGGCCAAAACACTGAAGCTTTCTTT. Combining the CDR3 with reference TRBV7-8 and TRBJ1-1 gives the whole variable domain GAGVSQSPRYKVAKRGQDVALRCDPISGHVSLFWYQQALGQGPEFLTYFQNEAQLDKSGLPSDRFFAERPEGSVSTLKIQRTQQEDSAVYLCASSLGVGQNTEAFFGQGTRLTVV.

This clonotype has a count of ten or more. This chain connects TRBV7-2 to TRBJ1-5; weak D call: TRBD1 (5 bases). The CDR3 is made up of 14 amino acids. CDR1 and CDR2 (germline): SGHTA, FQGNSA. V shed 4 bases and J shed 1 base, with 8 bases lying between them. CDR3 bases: TGTGCCAGCAGCTCGGGGGGGAGCAATCAGCCCCAGCATTTT. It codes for CASSSGGSNQPQHF.